This T cell receptor (beta chain) appears in the sequencing data of a study of T cells after yellow fever vaccination. Notes on the study in general: Contaminants from the bulk population, in the form of abundant clonotypes, could be found in FACS-sorted repertoires.

This clonotype has just a few counts. Its antigen is as yet unknown. Universal primer sites and UMIs were introduced during 5'RACE template-switching synthesis of TCR cDNA. TCRdb redid the calling of the 5' RACE reads with MiXCR, one entry per CDR3 protein. The repertoire holds roughly 340,000 distinct CDR3 sequences, with around 3.9% as singletons. The CDR3 totals 15 residues. The V and J ends lost 6 bases and 2 bases respectively, with 15 bases between them. Germline loops: CDR1 KGHSH, CDR2 LQKENI. This clonotype was sampled from a man aged 18 to 29 who received the YFV17D yellow fever vaccine. This material consisted of PBMCs, taken 5 days after the yellow fever booster vaccination. The rearrangement joins TRBV18 to TRBJ2-3; a possible D gene is TRBD1 (6 bases). CDR3 DNA: TGTGCCAGCTCGCCGGACAGCGCGACCACAGATACGCAGTATTTT. It translates to CASSPDSATTDTQYF. The variable domain in full, with the rest retrieved from reference TRBV18 and TRBJ2-3, is NAGVMQNPRHLVRRRGQEARLRCSPMKGHSHVYWYRQLPEEGLKFMVYLQKENIIDESGMPKERFSAEFPKEGPSILRIQQVVRGDSAAYFCASSPDSATTDTQYFGPGTRLTVL.